This TCR beta chain was obtained from a study of blood T cell repertoires in COVID-19 (dated by TCRdb to between 2020 and 2021). With regard to the full study: Collaborator samples came from the United States, Italy and Spain and covered acute and convalescent phases of COVID-19. The prospective study material was composed of cDNA or gDNA derived from T cells, B-cell-depleted T cells, or PBMCs. The dataset comprised deeply sampled blood TCRbeta repertoires from subjects exposed to, actively infected with, or recovered from COVID-19. The repertoires were released in a freely available public database meant as a resource for research on the immune response to SARS-CoV-2. Samples were obtained from the ongoing ImmuneRACE study (first 160 participants) and from some 1,300 subjects provided by 6 global collaborators. The sample metadata nearly always contained a de-identified subject ID, COVID-19 status, age in years and sex. Where HLA class I and class II types were available, the types were taken from metadata supplied by the sample provider, not from assay-based typing. What the study reported, not specific to this receptor: The quantity of clinical and demographic metadata differed by source and by participant and was supplied without curation.

The CDR3 sequence holds 14 residues, the cysteine and phenylalanine included. Of all the DNA, just the CDR3 is kept, 42 bases in frame from base 1. Trimming costs V 4 bases and J 0 bases, and their ends lie 7 bases apart. According to the germline V gene, CDR1 reads ENHRY and CDR2 reads SYGVKD. Participants in the prospective study were aged roughly 18 to 89 years, lived in 24 United States geographic areas, and enrolled through a virtual design. In the prospective study, cohorts were assigned on the basis of participant-reported clinical history obtained from a screening survey and a study questionnaire. In the prospective study, whole blood, serum and a nasopharyngeal or oropharyngeal swab were collected from each participant by mobile phlebotomists. Prospective study participants could optionally give additional blood draws and questionnaires over a roughly two-month period. Before DNA extraction, prospective study blood samples were shipped either frozen or at room temperature.

As concerns this clone: Its antigen is unknown. Per-nucleotide qualities are absent, and no much larger clonotype sits a single base away.

TCRbeta CDR3 regions were amplified from genomic DNA by means of the immunoSEQ Assay, a bias-controlled multiplex PCR. Under the source paper's analysis protocol: The number of nucleated cells in each sample was estimated from the amplification of reference gene primers within the assay. To quantify the absolute abundance of each unique TCRbeta CDR3 rearrangement, sequence reads were collapsed and filtered. Productive Simpson clonality was computed per sample as the square root of Simpson's diversity index over productive rearrangements. TCRdb mirrors the immuneACCESS table, restricted to in-frame sequences. Some clones are absent from its copies; in checked studies, under half trace to an unresolved V gene, and the reason for the others is unknown. That table supplies the V and J calls and clone size; D and trimming were determined from the DNA. The sample records about 240,000 clones, roughly 87% of which are singletons. The ten largest account for approximately 2.8% of the sample.

The TCR was taken from a woman in her thirties with acute COVID-19. Sample: PBMCs or T cells enriched from blood (not recorded which). Rearrangement joined TRBV10-3 to TRBJ1-3; the D segment cannot be called with confidence. The sequenced DNA is TGTGCCATCAGTGTTGGGAGCTCTGGAAACACCATATATTTT. It encodes CAISVGSSGNTIYF.